The T cell receptor beta chain under discussion was sequenced for a study of T cells in Graves' hyperthyroidism and ophthalmopathy. Study-wide findings and caveats: A model of 13 V-J features distinguished ophthalmopathy from stable hyperthyroidism. Among thyroid clonotypes expanded above 0.001, most also appeared in blood.

This clonotype showed up many times. The antigen remains undetermined. TCR beta CDR3 region amplification was performed from RNA transcripts. First-round RT-PCR targeting the TCR CDR3 was performed with the HTBI primer set. TCRdb ran MiXCR on the multiplex PCR reads and lists one entry per CDR3 protein. Counted here are some 350,000 distinct CDR3 sequences, around 15% occurring once; the ten biggest clones make up under 25%. A patient was excluded if there was uncontrolled infection, other autoimmune disease, pregnancy or lactation. The CDR3 runs 14 residues. The germline CDR1 and CDR2 sequences are SGDLS and YYNGEE. V was pared by 0 bases and J by 4 bases, with 11 bases between.

Sequencing was carried out using blood. The rearrangement joins TRBV9 to TRBJ2-7, with D uncertain. The TCR originated in a woman aged 55-69 years with Graves' ophthalmopathy. The CDR3 DNA reads as TGTGCCAGCAGCGTAGGGTGGCGGCAGTACGAGCAGTACTTC. This gives the protein CASSVGWRQYEQYF.